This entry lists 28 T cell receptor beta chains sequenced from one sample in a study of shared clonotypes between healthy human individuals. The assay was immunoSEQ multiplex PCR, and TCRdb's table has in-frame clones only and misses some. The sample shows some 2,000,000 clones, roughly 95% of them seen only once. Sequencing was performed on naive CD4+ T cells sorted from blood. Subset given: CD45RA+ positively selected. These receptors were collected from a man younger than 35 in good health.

The DNA of the CDR3 is TGTGCCAGCAGTGAAAATAGTGCAGGGTATCAGCCCCAGCATTTT. Residues: CASSENSAGYQPQHF. The rearrangement uses TRBV6-1 and TRBJ1-5; D is perhaps TRBD1 (5 bases). V was clipped by 2 bases and J by 5 bases, with 13 bases between them. This CDR3 contains 15 residues. Germline V lookup: CDR1 MNHNS, CDR2 SASEGT.

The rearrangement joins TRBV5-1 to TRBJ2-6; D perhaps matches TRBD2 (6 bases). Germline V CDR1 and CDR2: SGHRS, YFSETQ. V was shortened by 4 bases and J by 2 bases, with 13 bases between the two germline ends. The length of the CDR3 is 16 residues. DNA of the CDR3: TGCGCCAGCAGCCCGAGGCGGGGTCCTGGGGCCAACGTCCTGACTTTC. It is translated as CASSPRRGPGANVLTF.

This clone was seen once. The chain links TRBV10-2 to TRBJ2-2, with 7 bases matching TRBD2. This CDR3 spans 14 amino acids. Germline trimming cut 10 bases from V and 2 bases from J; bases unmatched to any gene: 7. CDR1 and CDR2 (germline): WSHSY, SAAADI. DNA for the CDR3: TGCGCCACAAGGGGAGGGGTAAACACCGGGGAGCTGTTTTTT. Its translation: CATRGGVNTGELFF.

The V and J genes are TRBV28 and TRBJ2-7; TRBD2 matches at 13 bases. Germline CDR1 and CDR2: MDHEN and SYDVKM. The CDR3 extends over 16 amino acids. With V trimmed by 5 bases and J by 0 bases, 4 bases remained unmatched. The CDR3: CASSLLAGGLSYEQYF. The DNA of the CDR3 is TGTGCCAGCAGTCTACTAGCGGGGGGGCTCTCCTACGAGCAGTACTTC.

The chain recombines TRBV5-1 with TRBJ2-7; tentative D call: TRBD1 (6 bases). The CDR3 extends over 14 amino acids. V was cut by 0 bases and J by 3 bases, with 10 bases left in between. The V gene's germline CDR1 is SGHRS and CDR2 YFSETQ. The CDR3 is CASSLETGFYEQYF. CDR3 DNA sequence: TGCGCCAGCAGCTTGGAAACAGGGTTCTACGAGCAGTACTTC. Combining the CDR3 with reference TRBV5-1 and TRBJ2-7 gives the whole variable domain KAGVTQTPRYLIKTRGQQVTLSCSPISGHRSVSWYQQTPGQGLQFLFEYFSETQRNKGNFPGRFSGRQFSNSRSEMNVSTLELGDSALYLCASSLETGFYEQYFGPGTRLTVT.

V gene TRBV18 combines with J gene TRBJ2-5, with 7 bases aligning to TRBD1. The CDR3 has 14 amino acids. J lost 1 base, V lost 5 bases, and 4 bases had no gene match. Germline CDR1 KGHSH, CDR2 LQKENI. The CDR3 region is CASSDDRAQETQYF. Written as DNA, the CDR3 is TGTGCCAGCTCAGATGACAGGGCCCAAGAGACCCAGTACTTC.

The CDR3 spells CASSLFEGVPSSYNSPLHF. The CDR3 DNA follows: TGTGCCAGCAGCTTATTTGAGGGGGTACCTAGCTCCTATAATTCACCCCTCCACTTT. The chain is built from TRBV11-2 and TRBJ1-6, with D tentatively TRBD1 (6 bases). The CDR3 has 19 amino acids. The germline V gene encodes CDR1 SGHAT and CDR2 FQNNGV. V lost 2 bases to trimming and J lost 0 bases, with 17 bases between them.

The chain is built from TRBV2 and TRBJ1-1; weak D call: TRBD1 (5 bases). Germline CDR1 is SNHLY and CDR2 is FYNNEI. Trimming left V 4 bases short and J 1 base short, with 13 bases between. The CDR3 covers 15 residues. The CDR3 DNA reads TGTGCCAGCAGTGCTACGGGACTGTCGAACACTGAAGCTTTCTTT. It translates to CASSATGLSNTEAFF.

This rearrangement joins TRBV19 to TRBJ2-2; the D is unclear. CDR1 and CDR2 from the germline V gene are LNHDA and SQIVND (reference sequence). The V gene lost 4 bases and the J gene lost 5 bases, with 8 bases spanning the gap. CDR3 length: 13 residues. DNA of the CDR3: TGTGCCAGTAGTACCCAAGGAACCGGGGAGCTGTTTTTT. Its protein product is CASSTQGTGELFF. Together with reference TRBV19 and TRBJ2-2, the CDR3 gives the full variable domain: DGGITQSPKYLFRKEGQNVTLSCEQNLNHDAMYWYRQDPGQGLRLIYYSQIVNDFQKGDIAEGYSVSREKKESFPLTVTSAQKNPTAFYLCASSTQGTGELFFGEGSRLTVL.

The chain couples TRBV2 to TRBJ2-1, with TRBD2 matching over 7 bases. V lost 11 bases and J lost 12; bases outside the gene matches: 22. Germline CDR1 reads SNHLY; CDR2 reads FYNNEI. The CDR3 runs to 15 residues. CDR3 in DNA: TGTGCCGGGGGGGGGATACTAGGCCCACCACTGGGGCAGTTCTTC. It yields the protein CAGGGILGPPLGQFF.

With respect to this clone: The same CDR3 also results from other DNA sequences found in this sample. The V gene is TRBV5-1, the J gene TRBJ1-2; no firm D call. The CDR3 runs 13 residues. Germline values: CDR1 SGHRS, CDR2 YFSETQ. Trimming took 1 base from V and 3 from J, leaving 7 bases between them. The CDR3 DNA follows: TGCGCCAGCAGCTTGCGGGGTGACTATGGCTACACCTTC. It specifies CASSLRGDYGYTF.

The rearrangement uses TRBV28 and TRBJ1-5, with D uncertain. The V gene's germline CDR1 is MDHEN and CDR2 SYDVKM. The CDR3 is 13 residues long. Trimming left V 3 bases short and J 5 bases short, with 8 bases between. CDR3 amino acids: CASSFGYYQPQHF. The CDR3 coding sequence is TGTGCCAGCAGTTTCGGGTACTATCAGCCCCAGCATTTT.

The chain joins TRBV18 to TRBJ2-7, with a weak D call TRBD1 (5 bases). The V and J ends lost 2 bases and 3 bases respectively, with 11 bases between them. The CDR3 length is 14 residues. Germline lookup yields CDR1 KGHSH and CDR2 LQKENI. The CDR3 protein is CASSPSLGVYEQYF. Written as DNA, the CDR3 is TGTGCCAGCTCACCATCCTTAGGGGTCTACGAGCAGTACTTC.

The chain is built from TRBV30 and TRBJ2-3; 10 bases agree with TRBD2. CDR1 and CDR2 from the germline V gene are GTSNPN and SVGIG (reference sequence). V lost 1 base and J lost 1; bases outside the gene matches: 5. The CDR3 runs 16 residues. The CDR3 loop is CAWSGLAGVGTDTQYF. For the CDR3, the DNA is TGTGCCTGGAGTGGTCTAGCGGGAGTAGGCACAGATACGCAGTATTTT.

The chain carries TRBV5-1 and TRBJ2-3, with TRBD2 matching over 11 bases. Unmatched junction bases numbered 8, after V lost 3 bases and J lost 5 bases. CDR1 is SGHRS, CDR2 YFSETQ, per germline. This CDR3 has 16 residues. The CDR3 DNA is TGCGCCAGCAGCTCTTCCGGGACTAGCGGAAAAGATACGCAGTATTTT. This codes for CASSSSGTSGKDTQYF.

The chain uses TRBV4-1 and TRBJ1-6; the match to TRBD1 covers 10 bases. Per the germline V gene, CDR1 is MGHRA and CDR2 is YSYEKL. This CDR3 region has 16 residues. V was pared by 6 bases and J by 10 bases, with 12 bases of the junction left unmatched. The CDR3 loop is CASSRPGRDRGSPLHF. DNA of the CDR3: TGCGCCAGCAGTCGACCCGGGCGGGACAGGGGATCACCCCTCCACTTT.

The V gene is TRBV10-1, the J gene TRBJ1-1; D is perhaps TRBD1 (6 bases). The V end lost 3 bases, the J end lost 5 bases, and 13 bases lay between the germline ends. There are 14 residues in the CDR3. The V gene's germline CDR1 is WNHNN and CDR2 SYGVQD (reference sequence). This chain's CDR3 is CASSDSRGSTEAFF. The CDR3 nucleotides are TGCGCCAGCAGTGACTCCAGGGGATCGACTGAAGCTTTCTTT.

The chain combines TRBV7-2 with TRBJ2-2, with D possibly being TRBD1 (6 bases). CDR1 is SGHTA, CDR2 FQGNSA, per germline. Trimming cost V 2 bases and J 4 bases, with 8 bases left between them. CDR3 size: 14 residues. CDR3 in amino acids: CASSLPTGTGELFF. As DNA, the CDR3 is TGTGCCAGCAGCTTACCGACAGGCACCGGGGAGCTGTTTTTT.

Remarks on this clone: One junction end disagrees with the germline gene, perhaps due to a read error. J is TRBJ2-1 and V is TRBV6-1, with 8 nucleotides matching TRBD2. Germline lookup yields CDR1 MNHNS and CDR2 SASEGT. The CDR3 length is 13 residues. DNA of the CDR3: TGTGCCAGCAGTGAAAGTTGGACGACTAGCGCCGTCTTC. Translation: CASSESWTTSAVF.

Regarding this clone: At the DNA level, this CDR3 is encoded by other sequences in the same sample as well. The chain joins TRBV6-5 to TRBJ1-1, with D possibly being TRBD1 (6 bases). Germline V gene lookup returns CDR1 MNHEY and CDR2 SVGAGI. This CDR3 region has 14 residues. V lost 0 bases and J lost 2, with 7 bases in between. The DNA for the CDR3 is TGTGCCAGCAGTTACTCAGGGGGTAACACTGAAGCTTTCTTT. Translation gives CASSYSGGNTEAFF.

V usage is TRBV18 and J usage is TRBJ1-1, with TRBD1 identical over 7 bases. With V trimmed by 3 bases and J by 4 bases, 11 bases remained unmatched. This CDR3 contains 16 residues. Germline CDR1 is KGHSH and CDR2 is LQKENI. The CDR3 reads CASSPERAGGSTEAFF. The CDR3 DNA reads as TGTGCCAGCTCACCGGAACGGGCAGGGGGTTCCACTGAAGCTTTCTTT.

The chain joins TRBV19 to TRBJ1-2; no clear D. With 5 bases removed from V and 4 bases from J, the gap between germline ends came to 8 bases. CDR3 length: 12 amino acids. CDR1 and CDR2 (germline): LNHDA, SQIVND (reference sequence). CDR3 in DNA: TGTGCCAGTAGTGTTTTAGGCTATGGCTACACCTTC. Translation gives CASSVLGYGYTF.

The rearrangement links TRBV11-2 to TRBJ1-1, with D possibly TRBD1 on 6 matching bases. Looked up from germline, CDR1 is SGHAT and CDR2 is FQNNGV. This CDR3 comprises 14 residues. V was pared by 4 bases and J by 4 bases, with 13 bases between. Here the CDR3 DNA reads TGTGCCAGCAGCTCATATGTCAGGGGCACTGAAGCTTTCTTT. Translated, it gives CASSSYVRGTEAFF.

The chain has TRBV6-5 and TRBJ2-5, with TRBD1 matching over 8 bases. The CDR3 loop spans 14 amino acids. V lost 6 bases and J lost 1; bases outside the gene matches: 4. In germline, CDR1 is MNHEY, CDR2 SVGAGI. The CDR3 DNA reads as TGTGCCAGCAGCCGACAGGGGCCCCAAGAGACCCAGTACTTC. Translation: CASSRQGPQETQYF.

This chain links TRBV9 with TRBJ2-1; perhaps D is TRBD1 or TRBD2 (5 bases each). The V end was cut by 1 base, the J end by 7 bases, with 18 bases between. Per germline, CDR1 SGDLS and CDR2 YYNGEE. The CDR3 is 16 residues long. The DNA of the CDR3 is TGTGCCAGCAGCGTAACCGCACGGGGCGCAAGGAATGAGCAGTTCTTC. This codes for CASSVTARGARNEQFF.

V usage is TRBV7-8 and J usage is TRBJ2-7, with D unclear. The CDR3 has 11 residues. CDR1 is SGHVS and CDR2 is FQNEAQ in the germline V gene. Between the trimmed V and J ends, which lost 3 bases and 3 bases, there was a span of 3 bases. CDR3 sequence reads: CASSFDYEQYF. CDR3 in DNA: TGTGCCAGCAGCTTCGACTACGAGCAGTACTTC.

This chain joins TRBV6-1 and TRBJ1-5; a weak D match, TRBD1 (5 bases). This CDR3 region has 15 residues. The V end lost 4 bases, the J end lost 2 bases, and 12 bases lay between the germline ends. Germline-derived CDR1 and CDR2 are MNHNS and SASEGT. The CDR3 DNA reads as TGTGCCAGCAGTGGCGTGGGGCTAGGCAATCAGCCCCAGCATTTT. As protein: CASSGVGLGNQPQHF.

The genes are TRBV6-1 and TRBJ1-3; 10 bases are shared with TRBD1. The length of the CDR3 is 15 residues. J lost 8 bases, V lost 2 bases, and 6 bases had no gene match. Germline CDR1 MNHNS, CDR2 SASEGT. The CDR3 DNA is TGTGCCAGCAGTGAAATGGGACAGGGGTTGGACACCATATATTTT. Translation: CASSEMGQGLDTIYF.